This is a list of T cell receptor beta chains from one sample in a study of CD8+CD57+ T cells in acquired aplastic anemia. A single record per CDR3 protein comes from TCRdb applying MiXCR to the reads. The sample lists 150,000 to 200,000 distinct CDR3 sequences, approximately 60% occurring once. The specimen was sorted CD4+, CD8+, or CD8+CD57+ T cells (not recorded which) from PBMCs. Receptor source: a human donor in good health. Each CDR3 is given with its conserved first and last residue. Where a row states a size, it is once, few, many or the class of an expanded clone; other rows omit it.

v_gene | abundance | CDR3aa
TRBV4-3 | - | CASSQLAATGELFF
TRBV7-8 | - | CASSPGAGSANYGYTF
TRBV9 | - | CASSRLDAASGNTIYF
TRBV10-2 | - | CASTPSRAVPPSEQYF
TRBV28 | - | CATATFRGEVDEAFF
TRBV15 | - | CATSIRNTEAFF
TRBV2 | - | CASSFSNSYEQYF
TRBV19 | - | CASSITGGGSPLHF
TRBV7-3 | many | CASSPGGGTDTQYF
TRBV19 | - | CASSTTSGDYNEQFF
TRBV19 | - | CATSTDPHGYTF
TRBV5-1 | many | CASSLELRSSYEQYF
TRBV29-1 | many | CSLDPGSYEQYF
TRBV12-3/TRBV12-4 | many | CASSLVLAGGEQYF
TRBV19 | many | CASTRAGVNNEQFF
TRBV25-1 | few | CASSEYTGGIGNTEAFF
TRBV19 | - | CASSTPRGGETQYF
TRBV12-3/TRBV12-4 | medium-sized | CASSFTGELFF
TRBV15 | - | CATSRDPGGDGYTF
TRBV6-4 | - | CASSPSRDTDTQYF
TRBV12-3/TRBV12-4 | many | CASFLASHYNEQFF
TRBV24-1 | once | CATSGSTGGHLNEQFF
TRBV29-1 | - | CSVVTGPYGYTF
TRBV20-1 | few | CSAIKATAYGYTF
TRBV9 | - | CASSIRGTSDTQYF
TRBV29-1 | - | CSVEDRGQETQYF
TRBV11-3 | few | CASRGLDTQYF
TRBV24-1 | - | CATSSTGVGYTF
TRBV7-2 | - | CASSPGLAGETQYF
TRBV2 | - | CASSSYPKGVEQYF
TRBV10-3 | few | CAISDTGGNQPQHF
TRBV25-1 | - | CASGLQRSSGRADTQYF
TRBV7-3 | - | CASSLDGTGVQETQYF
TRBV24-1 | few | CATSDRASGQGANEQYF
TRBV12-3/TRBV12-4 | - | CASSPQTDTQYF
TRBV7-3 | - | CASRLGRFGEAFF
TRBV29-1 | - | CSVRASGTADSPLHF
TRBV13 | once | CASSADRGIAYEQYF
TRBV5-1 | - | CASRGPAIDTQYF
TRBV19 | - | CASSLASGTITNTEAFF